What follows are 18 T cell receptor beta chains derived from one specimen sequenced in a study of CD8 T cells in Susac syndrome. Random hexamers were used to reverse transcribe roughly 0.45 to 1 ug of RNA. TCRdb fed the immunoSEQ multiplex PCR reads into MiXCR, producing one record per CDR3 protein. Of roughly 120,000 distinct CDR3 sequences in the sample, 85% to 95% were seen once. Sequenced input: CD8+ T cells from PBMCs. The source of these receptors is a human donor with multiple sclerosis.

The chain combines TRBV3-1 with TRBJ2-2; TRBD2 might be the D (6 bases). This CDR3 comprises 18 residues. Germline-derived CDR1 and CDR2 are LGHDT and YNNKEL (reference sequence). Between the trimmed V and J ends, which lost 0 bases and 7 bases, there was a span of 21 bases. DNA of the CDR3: TGTGCCAGCAGCCAAGATCGTGTTAGGATTAGGGGAGGCGGGGAGCTGTTTTTT. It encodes CASSQDRVRIRGGGELFF. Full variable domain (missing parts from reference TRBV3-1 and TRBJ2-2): DTAVSQTPKYLVTQMGNDKSIKCEQNLGHDTMYWYKQDSKKFLKIMFSYNNKELIINETVPNRFSPKSPDKAHLNLHINSLELGDSAVYFCASSQDRVRIRGGGELFFGEGSRLTVL.

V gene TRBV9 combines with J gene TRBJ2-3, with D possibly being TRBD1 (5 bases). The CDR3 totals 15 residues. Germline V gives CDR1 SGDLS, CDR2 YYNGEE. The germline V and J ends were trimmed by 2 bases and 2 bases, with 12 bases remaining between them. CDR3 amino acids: CASSVDGHDTDTQYF. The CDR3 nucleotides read TGTGCCAGCAGCGTGGACGGACATGACACAGATACGCAGTATTTT.

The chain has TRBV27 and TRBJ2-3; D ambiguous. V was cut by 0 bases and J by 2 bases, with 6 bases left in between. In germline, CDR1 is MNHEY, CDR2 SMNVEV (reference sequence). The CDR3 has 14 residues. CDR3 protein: CASSLSLYTDTQYF. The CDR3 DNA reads TGTGCCAGCAGTTTATCTCTGTACACAGATACGCAGTATTTT.

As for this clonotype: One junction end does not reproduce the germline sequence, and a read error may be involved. In nucleotides, the CDR3 is TGCGCCAGCAGCTTGGTGGGGAACCCCGGGGAGCTGTTTTTT. Encoded protein: CASSLVGNPGELFF. This chain links TRBV5-1 with TRBJ2-2; D unresolved. The CDR3 contains 14 residues. Germline V gene lookup returns CDR1 SGHRS and CDR2 YFSETQ. Full variable domain (rest looked up from reference TRBV5-1 and TRBJ2-2): KAGVTQTPRYLIKTRGQQVTLSCSPISGHRSVSWYQQTPGQGLQFLFEYFSETQRNKGNFPGRFSGRQFSNSRSEMNVSTLELGDSALYLCASSLVGNPGELFFGEGSRLTVL.

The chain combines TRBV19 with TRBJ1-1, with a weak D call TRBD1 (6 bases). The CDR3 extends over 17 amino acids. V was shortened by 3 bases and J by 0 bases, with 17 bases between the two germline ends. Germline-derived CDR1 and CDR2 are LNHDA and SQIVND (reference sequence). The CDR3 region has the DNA TGTGCCAGTAGTATCGGAGACCGGGGGCGAGTGAACACTGAAGCTTTCTTT. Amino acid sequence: CASSIGDRGRVNTEAFF.

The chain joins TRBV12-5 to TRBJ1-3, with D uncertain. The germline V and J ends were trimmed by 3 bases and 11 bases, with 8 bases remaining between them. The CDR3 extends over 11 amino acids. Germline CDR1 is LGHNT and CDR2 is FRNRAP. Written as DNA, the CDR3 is TGTGCTAGTGGTTTTAACCCCCCCATATATTTT. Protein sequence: CASGFNPPIYF.

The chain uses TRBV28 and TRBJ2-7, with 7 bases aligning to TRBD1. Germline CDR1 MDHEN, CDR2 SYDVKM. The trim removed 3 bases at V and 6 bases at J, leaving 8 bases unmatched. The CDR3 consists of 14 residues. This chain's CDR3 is CASSFGRGSVEQYF. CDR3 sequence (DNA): TGTGCCAGCAGTTTCGGCAGGGGGTCGGTCGAGCAGTACTTC.

The DNA of the CDR3 is TGTGCCAGCAGTGAAAATAAGCGGACGGGGAACACTGAAGCTTTCTTT. It is translated as CASSENKRTGNTEAFF. The rearrangement joins TRBV2 to TRBJ1-1; D gene unclear. The germline CDR1 and CDR2 sequences are SNHLY and FYNNEI. The CDR3 sequence is 16 residues long. Trimming pared 2 bases from V and 1 base from J, leaving 14 bases between.

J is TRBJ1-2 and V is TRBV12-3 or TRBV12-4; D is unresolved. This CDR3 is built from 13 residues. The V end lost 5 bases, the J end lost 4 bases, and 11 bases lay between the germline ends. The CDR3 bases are TGTGCCAGCAGTCAGACTGGTGGCTATGGCTACACCTTC. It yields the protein CASSQTGGYGYTF.

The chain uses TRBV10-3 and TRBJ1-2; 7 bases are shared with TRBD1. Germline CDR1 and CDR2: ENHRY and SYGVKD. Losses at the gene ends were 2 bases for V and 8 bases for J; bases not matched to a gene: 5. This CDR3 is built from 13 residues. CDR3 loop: CAISEEGAFGYTF. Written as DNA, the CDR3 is TGTGCCATCAGTGAGGAGGGGGCGTTCGGCTACACCTTC.

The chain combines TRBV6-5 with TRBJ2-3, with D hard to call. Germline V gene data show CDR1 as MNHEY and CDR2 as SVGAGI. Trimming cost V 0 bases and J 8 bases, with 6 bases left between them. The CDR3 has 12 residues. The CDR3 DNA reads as TGTGCCAGCAGTTACTCGCGGAGTACGCAGTATTTT. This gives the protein CASSYSRSTQYF.

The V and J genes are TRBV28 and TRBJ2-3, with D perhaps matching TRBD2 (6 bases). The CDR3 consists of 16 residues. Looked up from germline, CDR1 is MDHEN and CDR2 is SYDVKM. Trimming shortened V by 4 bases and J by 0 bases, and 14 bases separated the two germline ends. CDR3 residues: CASSSTGRLSTDTQYF. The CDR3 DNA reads TGTGCCAGCAGTTCGACCGGGAGACTGAGCACAGATACGCAGTATTTT.

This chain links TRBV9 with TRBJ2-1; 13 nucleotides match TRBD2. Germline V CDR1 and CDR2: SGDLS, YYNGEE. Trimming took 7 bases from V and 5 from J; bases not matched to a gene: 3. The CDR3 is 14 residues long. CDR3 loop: CASSTSGRHNEQFF. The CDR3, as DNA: TGTGCCAGCTCGACTAGCGGGAGGCACAATGAGCAGTTCTTC.

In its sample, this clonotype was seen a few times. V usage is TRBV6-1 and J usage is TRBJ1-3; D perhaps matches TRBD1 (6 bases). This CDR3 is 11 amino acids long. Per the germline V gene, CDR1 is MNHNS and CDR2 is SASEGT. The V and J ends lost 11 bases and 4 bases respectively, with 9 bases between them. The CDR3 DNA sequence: TGTGCCGGGACACAGGGAAACACCATATATTTT. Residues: CAGTQGNTIYF.

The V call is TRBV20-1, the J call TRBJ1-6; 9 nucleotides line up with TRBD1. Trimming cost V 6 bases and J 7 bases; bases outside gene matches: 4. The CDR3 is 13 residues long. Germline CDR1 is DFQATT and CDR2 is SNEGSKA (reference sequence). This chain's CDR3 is CSAWDRENSPLHF. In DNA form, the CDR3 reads TGCAGTGCCTGGGACAGGGAGAATTCACCCCTCCACTTT.

DNA for the CDR3: TGCGCCAGCAGCTTGGCGGGGGGGCGAAGCACAGATACGCAGTATTTT. Amino acid sequence: CASSLAGGRSTDTQYF. The chain has TRBV5-1 and TRBJ2-3, with 8 bases that match TRBD2. CDR1 and CDR2 from the germline V gene are SGHRS and YFSETQ. This CDR3 is built from 16 residues. J gave up 0 bases and V 0 bases, and 3 bases lay outside the gene matches.

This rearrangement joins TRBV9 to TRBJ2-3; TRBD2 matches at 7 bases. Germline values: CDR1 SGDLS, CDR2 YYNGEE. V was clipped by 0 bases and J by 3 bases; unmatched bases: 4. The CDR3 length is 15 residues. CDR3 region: CASSVGGRETDTQYF. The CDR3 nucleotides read TGTGCCAGCAGCGTAGGTGGGAGGGAAACAGATACGCAGTATTTT.

The CDR3 coding sequence is TGCAGTGCTAGAGATCAGGGCACCTATGGCTACACCTTC. This translates into CSARDQGTYGYTF. The chain combines TRBV20-1 with TRBJ1-2, with TRBD1 as a possible D gene (5 bases). V was cut by 0 bases and J by 4 bases, with 9 bases left in between. The CDR3 contains 13 residues. Germline-derived CDR1 and CDR2 are DFQATT and SNEGSKA (reference sequence).